These 12 T cell receptor beta chains originate from one sample sequenced in a study of Graves' ophthalmopathy and Graves' hyperthyroidism. From RNA, the CDR3 regions of TCR beta chains were amplified and sequenced. HTBI primers were used in a first-round RT-PCR, which preceded a second-round multiplex PCR. Using its own MiXCR run on the multiplex PCR reads, TCRdb lists one record per CDR3 protein. The data show over a million distinct CDR3 sequences, about two fifths seen once. The sequenced sample consisted of peripheral blood or thyroid tissue (not recorded which). The receptors derive from an adult man with Graves' hyperthyroidism.

Note on this clonotype: A much larger clone differs from this one at a single base, so this may be a read error. The chain employs TRBV5-1 and TRBJ1-1; 9 nucleotides line up with TRBD1. Germline V gene data show CDR1 as SGHRS and CDR2 as YFSETQ. This CDR3 is 16 amino acids long. The DNA of the CDR3 is TGTGCCAGCAGCACGCCCGGGACAGGGTATAACACTGAAGCTCTCTTT. Amino acid sequence: CASSTPGTGYNTEALF. Full variable domain (outside the CDR3, taken from reference TRBV5-1 and TRBJ1-1): KAGVTQTPRYLIKTRGQQVTLSCSPISGHRSVSWYQQTPGQGLQFLFEYFSETQRNKGNFPGRFSGRQFSNSRSEMNVSTLELGDSALYLCASSTPGTGYNTEALFGQGTRLTVV.

The rearrangement uses TRBV6-6 and TRBJ1-1; D is perhaps TRBD1 (5 bases). Germline CDR1 MNHNY, CDR2 SVGAGI (reference sequence). This CDR3 contains 15 residues. V lost 2 bases to trimming and J lost 6 bases, with 16 bases between them. The CDR3 loop is CASSYGGLGGPEAFF. The CDR3 coding sequence is TGTGCCAGCAGTTACGGGGGACTGGGTGGCCCTGAAGCTTTCTTT.

A word on this clonotype: Possible read error: a much larger clone is one base away. The chain links TRBV7-9 to TRBJ1-4; tentative D call: TRBD1 (5 bases). Trimming pared 9 bases from V and 7 bases from J, leaving 18 bases between. Per germline, CDR1 SEHNR and CDR2 FQNEAQ (reference sequence). This CDR3 is 14 amino acids long. The chain's CDR3 is CARSVLNRGEKLFF. Here the CDR3 DNA reads TGTGCCAGGAGTGTACTCAATAGGGGTGAAAAACTGTTTTTT.

This clonotype is a singleton in its sample. Likely a read error: the CDR3 ends without its conserved phenylalanine or tryptophan. The DNA is omitted, as the CDR3 cannot be located on it reliably, and the CDR3 follows TCRdb's listing. The chain couples TRBV25-1 to TRBJ1-4; the table's D call TRBD1 went unverified against the DNA. Per germline, CDR1 MGHDK and CDR2 SYGVNS. The length of the CDR3 is 11 amino acids, counting both ends. CDR3 protein: CASSDDRAFNY.

This clonotype was found many times. The chain couples TRBV2 to TRBJ2-7; possibly TRBD2 for D (6 bases). The CDR3 is made up of 16 amino acids. Germline V gene sequence: CDR1 SNHLY, CDR2 FYNNEI. V lost 2 bases, J lost 4 bases, and 18 bases lay in between. CDR3 in DNA: TGTGCCAGCAGTGAAAGGCTAGCGATGTGGGGATACGAGCAGTACTTC. This translates into CASSERLAMWGYEQYF.

There are a few counts of this clonotype. The J gene is TRBJ2-7, the V gene TRBV28, with unresolved D. With 7 bases removed from V and 0 bases from J, the gap between germline ends came to 13 bases. The CDR3 length is 14 residues. In germline, CDR1 is MDHEN, CDR2 SYDVKM. The CDR3 spells CASKPRSDSYEQYF. The DNA for the CDR3 is TGTGCCAGCAAACCCAGATCAGACTCCTACGAGCAGTACTTC.

A few counts support this clonotype. The CDR3 DNA reads as TGTGCCAGCAGTTTAAGCGGGGGCCCACGTGGCTACACCTTC. This gives the protein CASSLSGGPRGYTF. The chain joins TRBV28 to TRBJ1-2, with D maybe TRBD1 (6 bases). The CDR3 has 14 amino acids. V was pared by 2 bases and J by 7 bases, with 14 bases between. Germline assignment: CDR1 MDHEN and CDR2 SYDVKM.

This clonotype was found many times. Here the CDR3 reads CSVAAVVGVANEKLFF. The DNA for the CDR3 is TGCAGCGTTGCCGCGGTCGTCGGGGTGGCTAATGAAAAACTGTTTTTT. The chain combines TRBV29-1 with TRBJ1-4, with D uncertain. Between the trimmed V and J ends, which lost 4 bases and 3 bases, there was a span of 18 bases. Germline V gives CDR1 SQVTM, CDR2 ANQGSEA. This CDR3 is 16 amino acids long.

This clonotype came up many times. V is TRBV7-9 and J is TRBJ2-6, with 9 nucleotides matching TRBD1. The germline CDR1 and CDR2 sequences are SEHNR and FQNEAQ (reference sequence). Losses at the gene ends were 2 bases for V and 2 bases for J; bases not matched to a gene: 7. The CDR3 consists of 18 residues. CDR3 nucleotide sequence: TGTGCCAGCAGCTTACTGGGGACAGGGAGGGCTGGGGCCAACGTCCTGACTTTC. Its protein is CASSLLGTGRAGANVLTF.

This clonotype was seen at least ten times. V and J are TRBV5-1 and TRBJ2-7, with D perhaps TRBD1 (7 bases). The CDR3 has 13 residues. V lost 3 bases to trimming and J lost 4 bases, with 11 bases between them. The germline gives CDR1 SGHRS, CDR2 YFSETQ. The CDR3 nucleotides read TGCGCCAGCAGCTACAGGGGAGGTTACGAGCAGTACTTC. As protein: CASSYRGGYEQYF.

A note on this clonotype: Relative to the germline gene, one junction end is altered; a read error may explain this. The chain is built from TRBV4-1 and TRBJ1-4, with TRBD1 matching 7 bases. The CDR3 totals 10 residues. Germline CDR1 is MGHRA and CDR2 is YSYEKL. This CDR3 is CASSRQGKGF. Written as DNA, the CDR3 is TGCGCCAGCAGCCGACAGGGAAAAGGTTTT.

This clonotype was counted at least ten times. The chain recombines TRBV24-1 with TRBJ1-2, with 7 bases that match TRBD1. The CDR3 spans 15 residues. Germline V CDR1 and CDR2: KGHDR, SFDVKD. The V gene end was trimmed by 4 bases and the J gene end by 8 bases; junction bases not matched to a gene: 12. DNA for the CDR3: TGTGCCACCAGTGACTCGGACAGGAAAGAGGGAGGCTACACCTTC. It specifies CATSDSDRKEGGYTF.